This T cell receptor beta chain originates from a study of T-cell reconstitution after alpha-beta-depleted transplantation in children. The V and J ends lost 0 bases and 8 bases respectively, with 14 bases between them. Germline CDR1 reads LGHNA; CDR2 reads YSLEER. The CDR3 sequence is 15 residues long. Ten or more counts support this clonotype. The antigen remains undetermined. Preparing the TCRbeta library involved the use of unique molecular identifiers. Via MiXCR, TCRdb re-called the PCR reads, giving one row per CDR3 protein. The table lists roughly 500,000 distinct CDR3 sequences, roughly a tenth of them singletons. Whole-study results and caveats: Reportedly, roughly two months post-transplant, alpha-beta T cells arose from several hundred expanded graft clones. At day 60, the high TCRbeta diversity found in some patients originated from recipient T cells and thymic progenitors that had survived. T cells produced anew were the main source of T-cell counts and diversity one year after transplant.

This sequence joins TRBV4-3 and TRBJ2-4, with unresolved D. Sequencing was performed on PBMCs, taken before TCRalphabeta/CD19-depleted stem cell transplant. The sequence derives from a child aged 2-15 years with inherited bone marrow failure, due to receive a stem cell transplant. The CDR3 here is CASSQDAATNDIQYF. CDR3 nucleotide sequence: TGCGCCAGCAGCCAAGATGCGGCGACAAACGACATTCAGTACTTC.